Each of the 22 T cell receptor beta chains below was sequenced from the same sample in a study of blood T cells in healthy people across ages. A sample-barcoded 5' primer and a J-beta primer mix were used in a second PCR of about 6 to 11 cycles. Via MiXCR, TCRdb re-called the 5' RACE reads, giving one row per CDR3 protein. This table holds 1.5 million to 2 million distinct CDR3 sequences, almost 35% found once. Sequenced sample: blood. Source of these receptors: a woman in her thirties in good health.

CDR3 in amino acids: CASSINTGTLLAYEQYF. CDR3 sequence (DNA): TGTGCCAGCAGCATCAACACCGGGACACTTCTTGCCTACGAGCAGTACTTC. The gene calls are TRBV21-1 and TRBJ2-7; the listed D gene, TRBD1, was not tested against the DNA. TRBV21-1 is flagged as a pseudogene. The CDR3 runs 17 residues.

This clonotype was found many times. V usage is TRBV29-1 and J usage is TRBJ2-3; 12 nucleotides align to TRBD2. V shed 6 bases and J 2 bases; nucleotides not matched to a gene: 6. The CDR3 loop spans 15 amino acids. From germline, CDR1 is SQVTM and CDR2 ANQGSEA. CDR3: CSVSGTSGPTDTQYF. CDR3 bases: TGCAGCGTATCCGGGACTAGCGGGCCCACAGATACGCAGTATTTT.

The chain joins TRBV4-1 to TRBJ1-2, with 7 bases identical to TRBD1. Germline CDR1 MGHRA, CDR2 YSYEKL. This CDR3 has 15 residues. V dropped 3 bases and J dropped 0; count of bases not matched to a gene: 4. CDR3 region: CASSQGQFANYGYTF. DNA for the CDR3: TGCGCCAGCAGCCAGGGACAGTTCGCTAACTATGGCTACACCTTC.

A word on this clonotype: Mismatch with germline at one junction end may stem from a read error. This rearrangement joins TRBV9 to TRBJ2-1, with 8 positions matching TRBD2. The CDR3 loop spans 16 amino acids. Per the germline V gene, CDR1 is SGDLS and CDR2 is YYNGEE. CDR3 in DNA: TGTGCCAGCAGCGTTTCGAGCGGGAGACTAGACAATGGGCAGTTCTTC. This translates into CASSVSSGRLDNGQFF.

The chain joins TRBV24-1 to TRBJ2-1; tentatively, D is TRBD2 (5 bases). Germline loops: CDR1 KGHDR, CDR2 SFDVKD. CDR3 length: 13 residues. V lost 4 bases to trimming and J lost 13 bases, with 16 bases between them. CDR3 amino acids: CATSDPFSGNQFF. As DNA, the CDR3 is TGTGCCACCAGTGACCCCTTTTCCGGGAATCAGTTCTTC.

The chain combines TRBV20-1 with TRBJ2-3, with 7 bases identical to TRBD2. Unmatched junction bases numbered 6, after V lost 5 bases and J lost 4 bases. The length of the CDR3 is 13 residues. Looked up from germline, CDR1 is DFQATT and CDR2 is SNEGSKA (reference sequence). CDR3 loop: CSAHLGGSDTQYF. DNA for the CDR3: TGCAGTGCTCATTTGGGGGGGTCAGATACGCAGTATTTT.

This clonotype was recorded a few times. The CDR3 sequence is CASSKGQLGQYEQYF. In DNA, the CDR3 is TGTGCCAGCAGTAAAGGACAGCTGGGACAATACGAGCAGTACTTC. The chain joins TRBV28 to TRBJ2-5, with D perhaps matching TRBD1 (6 bases). The J call may not be correct, given that the DNA end is closer to TRBJ2-7. The V gene's germline CDR1 is MDHEN and CDR2 SYDVKM. The CDR3 loop spans 15 amino acids.

J is TRBJ1-2 and V is TRBV6-2 or TRBV6-3, with no clear D. Germline CDR1 reads MNHEY; CDR2 reads SVGEGT. The CDR3 has 15 amino acids. Trimming removed 0 bases at V and 4 bases at J, with 12 bases between. Here the CDR3 DNA reads TGTGCCAGCAGTTACTCTGGTCTCGGGTTCTATGGCTACACCTTC. Translation gives CASSYSGLGFYGYTF.

The rearrangement links TRBV28 to TRBJ2-1; 16 nucleotides align to TRBD2. The germline CDR1 and CDR2 sequences are MDHEN and SYDVKM. The CDR3 is 17 residues long. Germline trimming cut 5 bases from V and 10 bases from J; bases unmatched to any gene: 11. This CDR3 is CASSPGLAGGLSGEQFF. The CDR3 bases are TGTGCCAGCAGTCCGGGACTAGCGGGAGGGCTTAGTGGGGAGCAGTTCTTC.

This clonotype has a count of ten or more. The chain has TRBV29-1 and TRBJ2-4; 8 bases are shared with TRBD1. The J segment lost 1 base and the V segment lost 6 bases, leaving 8 bases of the junction unmatched. From germline, CDR1 is SQVTM and CDR2 ANQGSEA. The CDR3 is made up of 15 amino acids. The DNA for the CDR3 is TGCAGCGTCACCACAGGGGGAGCGGCCAAAAACATTCAGTACTTC. As protein: CSVTTGGAAKNIQYF.

V gene TRBV6-1 combines with J gene TRBJ2-1; 9 nucleotides agree with TRBD2. With V trimmed by 7 bases and J by 5 bases, 6 bases remained unmatched. The CDR3 covers 14 residues. Germline loops: CDR1 MNHNS, CDR2 SASEGT. The CDR3 DNA reads as TGTGCCAGCAACAGCGGGGGGCCAAACAATGAGCAGTTCTTC. It yields the protein CASNSGGPNNEQFF.

In its sample, this clonotype was seen a few times. The chain uses TRBV5-4 and TRBJ1-1, with D unresolved. Germline values: CDR1 SGHNT, CDR2 YYREEE (reference sequence). Trimming took off 0 bases at V and 3 bases at J, with 15 bases between the two ends. The CDR3 totals 16 residues. The CDR3 DNA sequence: TGTGCCAGCAGCTTGGCTTTGGCAGGCAAAGACACTGAAGCTTTCTTT. Amino acids: CASSLALAGKDTEAFF.

This chain joins TRBV5-1 and TRBJ2-5; the D is unclear. The CDR3 extends over 14 amino acids. Looked up from germline, CDR1 is SGHRS and CDR2 is YFSETQ. Trimming stripped 1 base from V and 1 base from J, with 8 bases between. Written as DNA, the CDR3 is TGCGCCAGCAGCTTGTCGGCCCCCCAAGAGACCCAGTACTTC. As protein: CASSLSAPQETQYF. The whole variable domain, filled in from reference TRBV5-1 and TRBJ2-5, reads KAGVTQTPRYLIKTRGQQVTLSCSPISGHRSVSWYQQTPGQGLQFLFEYFSETQRNKGNFPGRFSGRQFSNSRSEMNVSTLELGDSALYLCASSLSAPQETQYFGPGTRLLVL.

This rearrangement joins TRBV4-1 to TRBJ2-3, with a tentative D call TRBD1 (7 bases). The CDR3 runs to 20 residues. The V and J ends lost 0 bases and 8 bases respectively, with 30 bases between them. CDR1 MGHRA and CDR2 YSYEKL come from the germline V gene. For the CDR3, the DNA is TGCGCCAGCAGCCAAGATTCGACAGGGAGGACTCGGCGGAAGGGGGGTACGCAGTATTTT. This sequence encodes CASSQDSTGRTRRKGGTQYF.

This clonotype was detected ten times or more. The rearrangement joins TRBV20-1 to TRBJ2-5; D uncertain. The CDR3 sequence is 13 residues long. Deletions cut 6 bases from V and 2 bases from J, with 13 bases between. Germline CDR1 is DFQATT and CDR2 is SNEGSKA (reference sequence). The CDR3 sequence: CSAGPRSQETQYF. For the CDR3, the DNA is TGCAGTGCAGGGCCAAGGTCTCAAGAGACCCAGTACTTC.

The chain has TRBV29-1 and TRBJ1-2; 12 bases agree with TRBD1. The length of the CDR3 is 13 residues. The junction had 5 bases not matched to a gene; V was cut back by 7 bases and J by 5 bases. Germline V gene data show CDR1 as SQVTM and CDR2 as ANQGSEA. CDR3 region: CSGGTGGAYGYTF. The CDR3 coding sequence is TGCAGCGGCGGGACAGGGGGCGCGTATGGCTACACCTTC. The whole variable domain, remainder taken from reference TRBV29-1 and TRBJ1-2, is SAVISQKPSRDICQRGTSLTIQCQVDSQVTMMFWYRQQPGQSLTLIATANQGSEATYESGFVIDKFPISRPNLTFSTLTVSNMSPEDSSIYLCSGGTGGAYGYTFGSGTRLTVV.

This clonotype was detected a few times. The V gene is TRBV2, the J gene TRBJ2-3, with D possibly being TRBD1 or TRBD2 (7 bases each). The V and J ends lost 11 bases and 0 bases respectively, with 12 bases between them. CDR1 and CDR2 from the germline V gene are SNHLY and FYNNEI. The CDR3 is 13 residues long. CDR3 amino acids: CAGRGRSTDTQYF. The CDR3 DNA reads as TGTGCCGGGAGGGGGCGAAGCACAGATACGCAGTATTTT.

This chain connects TRBV20-1 to TRBJ2-5; 10 bases agree with TRBD1. Germline V CDR1 and CDR2: DFQATT, SNEGSKA (reference sequence). Trimming at V came to 5 bases and at J to 3 bases, leaving 6 bases not matched to a gene. This CDR3 has 14 amino acids. The CDR3 loop reads CSAASGTGEETQYF. The CDR3 region has the DNA TGCAGTGCTGCCTCCGGGACAGGGGAAGAGACCCAGTACTTC.

J is TRBJ1-2 and V is TRBV2; no definite D call. V lost 2 bases and J lost 5, with 6 bases in between. The length of the CDR3 is 12 residues. CDR1 and CDR2 (germline): SNHLY, FYNNEI. The CDR3 sequence is CASSESTYGYTF. The CDR3 nucleotides read TGTGCCAGCAGTGAATCGACTTATGGCTACACCTTC.

This clonotype was counted a few times. The chain joins TRBV7-9 to TRBJ2-1; D is unclear. The CDR3 length is 14 residues. CDR1 SEHNR and CDR2 FQNEAQ come from the germline V gene (reference sequence). Trimming left V 0 bases short and J 8 bases short, with 11 bases between. As DNA, the CDR3 is TGTGCCAGCAGCTTAGCGGGATGGATCCATGAGCAGTTCTTC. Translating gives CASSLAGWIHEQFF.

The chain links TRBV3-1 to TRBJ2-2; the match to TRBD1 covers 8 bases. V shed 3 bases, J shed 1 base, and the junction held 4 bases outside the gene matches. CDR3 length: 16 amino acids. Germline V gene lookup returns CDR1 LGHDT and CDR2 YNNKEL (reference sequence). Here the CDR3 DNA reads TGTGCCAGCAGCCAGTCGACAGGGGTGAACACCGGGGAGCTGTTTTTT. Its translation is CASSQSTGVNTGELFF.

The V gene is TRBV14, the J gene TRBJ2-7, with no clear D. The CDR3 length is 18 residues. Germline CDR1 and CDR2: SGHDN and FVKESK. V lost 1 base, J lost 0 bases, and 19 bases lay in between. Written as DNA, the CDR3 is TGTGCCAGCAGCCAAGGATGGCCCCGTAGCCCCAGCTCCTACGAGCAGTACTTC. Amino acid sequence: CASSQGWPRSPSSYEQYF.